This T cell receptor beta chain was recorded in a study of vaccination effects on CD4 cells after COVID-19. Turning to the study itself: All study participants received two doses of BNT162b2 or mRNA-1273 vaccine.

About this clone itself: Its matching antigen is unknown.

Clones were read by immunoSEQ multiplex PCR, and TCRdb kept only the in-frame ones, dropping some. The data contain some 15,000 clones, around 80% of them singletons. Germline loops: CDR1 MNHEY, CDR2 SVGAGI. Trimming stripped 7 bases from V and 0 bases from J, with 9 bases between. The CDR3 has 13 residues. Study findings and constraints: Cross-reactivity toward common cold coronaviruses was confined to only 1 of 255 vaccine-induced clones in healthy vaccinees.

Using viral peptide pools, the ViraFEST assay grew out antigen-specific CD4+ T cells prior to sequencing. Cultured cells yielded isolated CD4+ T cells after 10 days. Testing of the vaccine recipients showed negative nucleocapsid antibodies and no prior SARS-CoV-2 infection. V usage is TRBV6-5 and J usage is TRBJ1-2; D is possibly TRBD1 (6 bases). The origin of this receptor is a human donor who received a COVID-19 vaccine. The specimen comprised CD4+ T cells from PBMCs cultured with HCoV-229E spike peptides, sampled before COVID-19 vaccination. CDR3 DNA: TGTGCCAGCACCGGACAGTCTAACTATGGCTACACCTTC. Its translation is CASTGQSNYGYTF.